The next 10 T cell receptor beta chains were all read from a single sample in a study of T cells in Graves' hyperthyroidism and ophthalmopathy. There were TCR beta CDR3 regions amplified from RNA transcripts. The HTBI primer set drove a first-round RT-PCR of the TCR CDR3. TCRdb analysed the multiplex PCR reads with MiXCR anew, one entry per CDR3 protein. This table has around 500,000 distinct CDR3 sequences, roughly 15% appearing once. The sequencing sample was made of blood. The receptors stem from a woman in her twenties or thirties with Graves' ophthalmopathy.

This chain connects TRBV29-1 to TRBJ2-1; D is unresolved. V was trimmed by 3 bases and J by 0 bases, leaving 9 bases between them. This CDR3 spans 14 amino acids. Germline V lookup: CDR1 SQVTM, CDR2 ANQGSEA. For the CDR3, the DNA is TGCAGCGTTGAGTCGGCCCTCTCCTACAATGAGCAGTTCTTC. Its translation: CSVESALSYNEQFF.

In this sample, this clonotype turned up many times. The rearrangement uses TRBV6-1 and TRBJ1-3, with no clear D. V shed 5 bases and J shed 4 bases, with 12 bases lying between them. The CDR3 spans 14 residues. Germline values: CDR1 MNHNS, CDR2 SASEGT. In DNA, the CDR3 is TGTGCCAGCAGTTATGCGGGGAGAGGAAACACCATATATTTT. Its translation: CASSYAGRGNTIYF.

This clonotype was picked up many times. Here the CDR3 reads CASSLASGIYEQYF. CDR3 in DNA: TGTGCCAGCAGCTTAGCTAGCGGGATCTACGAGCAGTACTTC. The J gene is TRBJ2-7, the V gene TRBV7-9; 8 positions match TRBD2. CDR1 is SEHNR and CDR2 is FQNEAQ in the germline V gene (reference sequence). The CDR3 has 14 amino acids. V was clipped by 0 bases and J by 3 bases; unmatched bases: 1. Full variable domain (rest looked up from reference TRBV7-9 and TRBJ2-7): DTGVSQNPRHKITKRGQNVTFRCDPISEHNRLYWYRQTLGQGPEFLTYFQNEAQLEKSRLLSDRFSAERPKGSFSTLEIQRTEQGDSAMYLCASSLASGIYEQYFGPGTRLTVT.

This clonotype was detected a few times. This chain links TRBV25-1 with TRBJ1-6; a possible D gene is TRBD1 (5 bases). The CDR3 consists of 14 residues. V was shortened by 2 bases and J by 14 bases, with 16 bases between the two germline ends. CDR1 is MGHDK and CDR2 is SYGVNS in the germline V gene. The CDR3 protein is CASSERQGADTLHF. The CDR3 DNA is TGTGCCAGCAGTGAACGGCAGGGTGCGGACACCCTCCACTTT.

The gene calls are TRBV20-1 and TRBJ1-3; D is ambiguous. The CDR3 extends over 13 amino acids. V dropped 2 bases and J dropped 2 bases, with 7 bases sitting between them. Germline lookup yields CDR1 DFQATT and CDR2 SNEGSKA (reference sequence). CDR3 coding DNA: TGCAGTGCTAGACTAATCACTGGAAACACCATATATTTT. It encodes CSARLITGNTIYF.

This clonotype has a handful of counts. This chain connects TRBV27 to TRBJ1-2; maybe TRBD1 (5 bases). Germline V lookup: CDR1 MNHEY, CDR2 SMNVEV (reference sequence). V was shortened by 2 bases and J by 6 bases, with 10 bases between the two germline ends. The CDR3 spans 13 residues. Here the CDR3 DNA reads TGTGCCAGCAGTTTAGCGGGGGGTCATGGCTACACCTTC. It is translated as CASSLAGGHGYTF.

A few counts support this clonotype. The rearrangement links TRBV30 to TRBJ2-1; D is tentatively TRBD1 or TRBD2 (5 bases each). Trimming cost V 3 bases and J 7 bases, with 10 bases left between them. The CDR3 is made up of 12 amino acids. Germline lookup yields CDR1 GTSNPN and CDR2 SVGIG (reference sequence). The CDR3 nucleotides are TGTGCCTGGAGGAAGAGGGGTAATGAGCAGTTCTTC. Amino acids: CAWRKRGNEQFF.

About this clonotype itself: This may arise from a read error, as a much more abundant clone is one base away. Without the conserved terminal phenylalanine or tryptophan, this CDR3 likely stems from a read error. The rearrangement links TRBV29-1 to TRBJ2-7, with D possibly being TRBD1 or TRBD2 (5 bases each). The CDR3 has 13 residues. In germline, CDR1 is SQVTM, CDR2 ANQGSEA. Trimming shortened V by 3 bases and J by 5 bases, and 14 bases separated the two germline ends. This CDR3 reads CSVDVRGSNEQYL. Written as DNA, the CDR3 is TGCAGCGTTGACGTCCGGGGCTCGAACGAGCAGTACCTC.

This clonotype was counted at least ten times. CDR3 DNA sequence: TGTGCCAGCAGCGGCCCGGGCGACACCGGGGAGCTGTTTTTT. Protein sequence: CASSGPGDTGELFF. This chain connects TRBV7-3 to TRBJ2-2; D gene ambiguous. V lost 5 bases to trimming and J lost 3 bases, with 10 bases between them. This CDR3 is built from 14 residues. From germline, CDR1 is SGHTA and CDR2 FQGTGA.

The V gene is TRBV5-1, the J gene TRBJ2-6, with 8 bases that match TRBD2. The CDR3 loop spans 15 amino acids. With V trimmed by 3 bases and J by 3 bases, 2 bases remained unmatched. Germline assignment: CDR1 SGHRS and CDR2 YFSETQ. CDR3 loop: CASSSGGGGANVLTF. The DNA of the CDR3 is TGCGCCAGCAGCTCCGGGGGGGGTGGGGCCAACGTCCTGACTTTC.